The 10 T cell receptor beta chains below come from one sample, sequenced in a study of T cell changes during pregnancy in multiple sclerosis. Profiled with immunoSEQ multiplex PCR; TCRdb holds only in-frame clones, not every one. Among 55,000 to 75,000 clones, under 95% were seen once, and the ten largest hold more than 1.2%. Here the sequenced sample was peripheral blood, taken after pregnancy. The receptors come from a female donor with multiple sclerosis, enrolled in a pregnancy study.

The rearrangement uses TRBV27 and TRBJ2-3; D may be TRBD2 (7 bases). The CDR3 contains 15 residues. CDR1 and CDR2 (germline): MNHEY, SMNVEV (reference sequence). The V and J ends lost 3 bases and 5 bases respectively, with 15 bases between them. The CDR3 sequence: CASSLGAGEGDTQYF. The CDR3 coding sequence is TGTGCCAGCAGTTTGGGGGCGGGAGAGGGAGATACGCAGTATTTT.

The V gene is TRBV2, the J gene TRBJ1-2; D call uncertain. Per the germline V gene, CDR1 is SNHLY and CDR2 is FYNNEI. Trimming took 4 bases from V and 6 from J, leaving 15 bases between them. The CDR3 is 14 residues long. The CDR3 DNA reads TGTGCCAGCAGTGTCGCGCGGGATAGGGATGGCTACACCTTC. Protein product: CASSVARDRDGYTF.

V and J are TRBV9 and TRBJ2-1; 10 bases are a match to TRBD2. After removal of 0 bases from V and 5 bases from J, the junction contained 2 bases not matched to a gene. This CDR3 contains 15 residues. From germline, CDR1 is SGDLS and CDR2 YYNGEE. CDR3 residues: CASSVALAGNNEQFF. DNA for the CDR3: TGTGCCAGCAGCGTAGCACTAGCGGGAAACAATGAGCAGTTCTTC.

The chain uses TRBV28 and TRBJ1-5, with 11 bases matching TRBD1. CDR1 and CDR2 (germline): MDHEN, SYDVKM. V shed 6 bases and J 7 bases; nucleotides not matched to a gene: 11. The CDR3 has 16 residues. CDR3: CASRSPGQGGSQPQHF. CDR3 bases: TGTGCCAGCAGATCCCCGGGACAGGGGGGGTCACAGCCCCAGCATTTT.

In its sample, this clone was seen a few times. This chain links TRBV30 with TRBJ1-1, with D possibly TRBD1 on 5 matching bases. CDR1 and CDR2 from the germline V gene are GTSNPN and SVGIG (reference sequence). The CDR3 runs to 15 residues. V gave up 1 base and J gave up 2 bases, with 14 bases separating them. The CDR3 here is CAWSGGGTRNTEAFF. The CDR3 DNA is TGTGCCTGGAGTGGGGGGGGAACAAGAAACACTGAAGCTTTCTTT.

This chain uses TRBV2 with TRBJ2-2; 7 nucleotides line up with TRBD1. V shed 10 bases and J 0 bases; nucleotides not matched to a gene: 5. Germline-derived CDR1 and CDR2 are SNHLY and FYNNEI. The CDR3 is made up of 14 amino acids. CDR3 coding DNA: TGTGCCACAAGGGACAGCGCGAACACCGGGGAGCTGTTTTTT. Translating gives CATRDSANTGELFF. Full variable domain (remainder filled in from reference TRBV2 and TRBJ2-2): EPEVTQTPSHQVTQMGQEVILRCVPISNHLYFYWYRQILGQKVEFLVSFYNNEISEKSEIFDDQFSVERPDGSNFTLKIRSTKLEDSAMYFCATRDSANTGELFFGEGSRLTVL.

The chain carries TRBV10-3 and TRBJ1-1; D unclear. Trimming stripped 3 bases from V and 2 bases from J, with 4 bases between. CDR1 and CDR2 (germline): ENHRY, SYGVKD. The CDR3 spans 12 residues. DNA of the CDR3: TGTGCCATCAGTGATCGTAACACTGAAGCTTTCTTT. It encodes CAISDRNTEAFF.

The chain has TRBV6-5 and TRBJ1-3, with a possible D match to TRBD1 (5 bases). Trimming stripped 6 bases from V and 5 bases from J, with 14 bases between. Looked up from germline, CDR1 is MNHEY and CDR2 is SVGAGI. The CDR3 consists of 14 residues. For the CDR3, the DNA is TGTGCCAGCAGACCCCCCAGGACAAGAAACACCATATATTTT. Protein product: CASRPPRTRNTIYF.

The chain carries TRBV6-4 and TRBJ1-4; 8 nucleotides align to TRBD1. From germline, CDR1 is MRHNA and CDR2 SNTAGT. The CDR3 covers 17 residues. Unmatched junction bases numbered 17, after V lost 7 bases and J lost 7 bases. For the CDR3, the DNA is TGTGCCAGCACCCCACCAGTGTACACAGGGGGGACTGAAAAACTGTTTTTT. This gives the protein CASTPPVYTGGTEKLFF.

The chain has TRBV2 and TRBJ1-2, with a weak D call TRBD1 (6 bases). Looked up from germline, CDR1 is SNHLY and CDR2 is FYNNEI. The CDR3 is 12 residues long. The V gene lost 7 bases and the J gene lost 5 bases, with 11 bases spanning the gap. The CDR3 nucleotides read TGTGCCAGCACACAGGGACCTTATGGCTACACCTTC. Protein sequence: CASTQGPYGYTF.